The rows below give T cell receptor beta chains drawn from one sample of a study of cytomegalovirus exposure and HLA in healthy donors. Method: immunoSEQ multiplex PCR; TCRdb's copy keeps in-frame clones and lacks some. The sample holds over 100,000 clones, about a tenth seen once. The specimen was PBMCs. The receptor source for this set is a man aged 40-49 years in good health and CMV-seropositive. The CDR3 runs from the conserved cysteine through the conserved F or W. Each record gives: D gene, clone size, J gene, V gene, CDR3 DNA, CDR3 protein. A D gene is named only where the DNA matches it firmly. Clone sizes are given selectively: once, few, many, or a class where the clone is expanded.

NA	NA	TRBJ2-7	TRBV13	TGTGCCAGCAGCTTACAGGGGAACTTGTACGAGCAGTACTTC	CASSLQGNLYEQYF
NA	NA	TRBJ2-5	TRBV29-1	TGCAGCGCCTGTCTCTTCACCGGGACTCAAGAGACCCAGTACTTC	CSACLFTGTQETQYF
TRBD2	few	TRBJ2-7	TRBV4-1	TGCGCCAGCAGCCGGACTAGCGGGAGCCCGAGCTCCTACGAGCAGTACTTC	CASSRTSGSPSSYEQYF
TRBD1	few	TRBJ2-7	TRBV5-1	TGCGCCAGCAGCTCGACGGGACAGACCTACGAGCAGTACTTC	CASSSTGQTYEQYF
NA	NA	TRBJ2-3	TRBV6-5	TGTGCCAGCAGTTACACTCGACTACCGCGACATACGCAGTATTTT	CASSYTRLPRHTQYF
NA	few	TRBJ2-3	TRBV6-5	TGTGCCAGCAGTGCTCCGGGGTACACAGATACGCAGTATTTT	CASSAPGYTDTQYF
TRBD2	few	TRBJ2-5	TRBV11-3	TGTGCCAGCAGCGAGGGACTAGCGGGAGAGACCCAGTACTTC	CASSEGLAGETQYF
TRBD1	NA	TRBJ2-7	TRBV30	TGTGCCTGGGTCAGGACAGGAGCCTACGAGCAGTACTTC	CAWVRTGAYEQYF
TRBD1	few	TRBJ2-7	TRBV7-9	TGTGCCAGCAGCAAAGGGGGCCTAACCTACGAGCAGTACTTC	CASSKGGLTYEQYF
NA	NA	TRBJ2-1	TRBV21-1	TGTGCCAGCAGCAAAGTGTGGGAGGCCTACAATGAGCAGTTCTTC	CASSKVWEAYNEQFF
NA	few	TRBJ1-1	TRBV20-1	TGCAGTGCTAGTATCCGCGGGGTAGCTTTCTTT	CSASIRGVAFF
TRBD2	NA	TRBJ2-6	TRBV27	TGTGCCAGCAGTTTATTGCAGCGGGGAGGGGCCAACGTCCTGACTTTC	CASSLLQRGGANVLTF
TRBD2	few	TRBJ2-1	TRBV11-2	TGTGCCAGCAGCGCTTGGACTAGCGGTAACAATGAGCAGTTCTTC	CASSAWTSGNNEQFF
TRBD2	few	TRBJ2-1	TRBV4-3	TGCGCCAGCAGCCAAGGGGCGGGAGGGCCCCTTAATGAGCAGTTCTTC	CASSQGAGGPLNEQFF
TRBD2	few	TRBJ2-2	TRBV7-9	TGTGCCAGCAGCTTATCAGCGGGAGTTGGTTGGGCCGGGGAGCTGTTTTTT	CASSLSAGVGWAGELFF
TRBD2	NA	TRBJ2-7	TRBV5-1	TGCGCCAGCAGTCCGACTAGCGGGAGCTACGAGCAGTACTTC	CASSPTSGSYEQYF
TRBD1	NA	TRBJ1-1	TRBV6-6	TGTGCCAGCAGTTACCCACCCGACAGGGGGCTCACTGAAGCTTTCTTT	CASSYPPDRGLTEAFF
TRBD1	few	TRBJ1-2	TRBV28	TGTGCCAGCAGTTCTGGACAGGGCTATGGCTACACCTTC	CASSSGQGYGYTF
NA	NA	TRBJ2-3	TRBV6-4	TGTGCCAGCAGTGACTCTAGCGCGACCACAGATACGCAGTATTTT	CASSDSSATTDTQYF
NA	few	TRBJ1-5	TRBV7-2	TGTGCCAGCAGCTTAAATGTAAATAGCAATCAGCCCCAGCATTTT	CASSLNVNSNQPQHF
NA	few	TRBJ1-4	TRBV9	TGTGCCAGCAGCCTCGGGATGGGTGAAAAGCTGTTTTTT	CASSLGMGEKLFF
NA	few	TRBJ2-2	TRBV2	TGTGCCAGCAAGGACACAGGAGCCACCGGGGAGCTGTTTTTT	CASKDTGATGELFF
TRBD1	NA	TRBJ2-1	TRBV28	TGTGCCAGCAGCCTGACAGGGACAACCTACAATGAGCAGTTCTTC	CASSLTGTTYNEQFF
NA	few	TRBJ2-5	TRBV5-1	TGCGCCAGCACCCGGGACTCGCCCCTTGGGGAGACCCAGTACTTC	CASTRDSPLGETQYF
NA	NA	TRBJ1-2	TRBV4-2	TGTGCCAGCAGCCAAGATTTATCGGTGATTAACTATGGCTACACCTTC	CASSQDLSVINYGYTF
NA	NA	TRBJ1-2	TRBV30	TGTGCCTGGAGTCCCGGGCGTTTGCGGGGATCCTATGGCTACACCTTC	CAWSPGRLRGSYGYTF